Following are 13 T cell receptor beta chains from one sample sequenced in a study of blood T cells in healthy people across ages. Next came a second PCR, run for about 7 to 12 cycles, which used a sample-barcoded 5' primer along with a J-beta primer mix. A single record per CDR3 protein comes from TCRdb applying MiXCR to the 5' RACE reads. The sample lists almost 1 million distinct CDR3 sequences, around 54% occurring once. The sample was blood. These receptors all stem from a woman aged 55-70 years in good health.

The chain has TRBV7-9 and TRBJ2-4; D gene uncertain. Gene TRBJ2-7 matches the end of the DNA better, so the J call may be wrong. The germline V gene has CDR1 SEHNR and CDR2 FQNEAQ (reference sequence). The CDR3 length is 14 residues. The CDR3 protein is CASSPWEGVYEQYF. CDR3 bases: TGTGCCAGCAGCCCCTGGGAAGGTGTGTACGAGCAGTACTTC.

To note about this clonotype: The junction departs from the called germline gene at one end, perhaps through a read error. This rearrangement joins TRBV3-1 to TRBJ2-5, with D maybe TRBD1 (8 bases). Germline V gene sequence: CDR1 LGHDT, CDR2 YNNKEL (reference sequence). CDR3 length: 14 amino acids. The CDR3 loop reads CASSQTGGGETQYF. CDR3 nucleotide sequence: TGCGCCAGCAGCCAAACAGGGGGAGGGGAGACCCAGTACTTC.

Here the CDR3 reads CANKQGNYGYTF. The CDR3 DNA follows: TGTGCCAACAAACAGGGAAACTATGGCTACACCTTC. V is TRBV28 and J is TRBJ1-2; D is possibly TRBD1 (6 bases). V shed 10 bases and J shed 2 bases, with 11 bases lying between them. The CDR3 runs to 12 residues. CDR1 and CDR2 from the germline V gene are MDHEN and SYDVKM.

This clonotype was recorded at least ten times. This chain connects TRBV29-1 to TRBJ2-3; D uncertain. V was cut by 6 bases and J by 2 bases, with 9 bases left in between. This CDR3 is 12 amino acids long. The V gene's germline CDR1 is SQVTM and CDR2 ANQGSEA. The chain's CDR3 is CSVSTNTDTQYF. The CDR3 nucleotides are TGCAGCGTATCGACCAACACAGATACGCAGTATTTT.

This clonotype was detected a few times. The chain couples TRBV14 to TRBJ2-6; D call uncertain. CDR3 size: 13 residues. The germline V and J ends were trimmed by 8 bases and 3 bases, with 8 bases remaining between them. From germline, CDR1 is SGHDN and CDR2 FVKESK. CDR3: CASAPFGANVLTF. CDR3 bases: TGTGCCAGCGCCCCCTTTGGGGCCAACGTCCTGACTTTC. Full variable domain (missing parts from reference TRBV14 and TRBJ2-6): EAGVTQFPSHSVIEKGQTVTLRCDPISGHDNLYWYRRVMGKEIKFLLHFVKESKQDESGMPNNRFLAERTGGTYSTLKVQPAELEDSGVYFCASAPFGANVLTFGAGSRLTVL.

CDR3 in DNA: TGCAGCGTTTGGGTAGGTCGCTCCTACGAGCAGTACTTC. Its translation is CSVWVGRSYEQYF. The chain recombines TRBV29-1 with TRBJ2-7; D not resolved. CDR1 SQVTM and CDR2 ANQGSEA come from the germline V gene. Trimming removed 5 bases from V and 0 bases from J, with 11 bases in between. This CDR3 has 13 residues.

V is TRBV3-1 and J is TRBJ2-4, with a weak D call TRBD1 (6 bases). Germline V gene lookup returns CDR1 LGHDT and CDR2 YNNKEL (reference sequence). V was pared by 4 bases and J by 3 bases, with 10 bases between. The CDR3 sequence is 14 residues long. This CDR3 is CASSLTGFKNIQYF. CDR3 sequence (DNA): TGTGCCAGCAGCCTAACAGGGTTCAAAAACATTCAGTACTTC.

This clonotype was seen a handful of times. The chain is built from TRBV29-1 and TRBJ1-5; perhaps TRBD1 as D (6 bases). The CDR3 contains 12 residues. Trimming took off 4 bases at V and 3 bases at J, with 7 bases between the two ends. Germline V gene data show CDR1 as SQVTM and CDR2 as ANQGSEA. The CDR3 nucleotides are TGCAGCGTTGGGACAGTCAATCAGCCCCAGCATTTT. Translated: CSVGTVNQPQHF.

V is TRBV28 and J is TRBJ2-3; TRBD2 agrees at 8 bases. This CDR3 has 18 residues. V dropped 5 bases and J dropped 5; count of bases not matched to a gene: 18. Germline CDR1 reads MDHEN; CDR2 reads SYDVKM. CDR3 nucleotides: TGTGCCAGCAGTCTCATAAGAGGGGGTGAAGCGGGAGTAGATACGCAGTATTTT. Translating it yields CASSLIRGGEAGVDTQYF.

The chain has TRBV14 and TRBJ2-1, with D possibly being TRBD2 (5 bases). Trimming shortened V by 4 bases and J by 2 bases, and 15 bases separated the two germline ends. CDR3 size: 16 residues. Germline-derived CDR1 and CDR2 are SGHDN and FVKESK. CDR3 in DNA: TGTGCCAGCAGCCTTATGTGGGAGAGGGCCTACAATGAGCAGTTCTTC. Its protein is CASSLMWERAYNEQFF. The entire variable domain, with the rest obtained from reference TRBV14 and TRBJ2-1, is as follows: EAGVTQFPSHSVIEKGQTVTLRCDPISGHDNLYWYRRVMGKEIKFLLHFVKESKQDESGMPNNRFLAERTGGTYSTLKVQPAELEDSGVYFCASSLMWERAYNEQFFGPGTRLTVL.

Only one count was recorded for this clonotype. The V and J genes are TRBV12-3 or TRBV12-4 and TRBJ2-7; 7 positions match TRBD1. The junction had 8 bases not matched to a gene; V was cut back by 3 bases and J by 3 bases. The CDR3 extends over 15 amino acids. The DNA for the CDR3 is TGTGCCAGCAGTTTGAGGCAGGGGGTACTCTACGAGCAGTACTTC. Amino acid sequence: CASSLRQGVLYEQYF.

The genes are TRBV2 and TRBJ2-1; the match to TRBD2 covers 7 bases. Near its end, the DNA agrees better with TRBJ2-7, so the J call may be wrong. CDR3 length equals 16 residues. Germline assignment: CDR1 SNHLY and CDR2 FYNNEI. In DNA, the CDR3 is TGTGCCAGCAGTGAGTTCCTAGCGGTAATTTACAATGAGCAGTACTTC. The encoded protein is CASSEFLAVIYNEQYF.

The V call is TRBV13, the J call TRBJ1-1; TRBD1 aligns across 7 bases. CDR3 size: 14 residues. Germline values: CDR1 PRHDT, CDR2 FYEKMQ (reference sequence). Trimming took 4 bases from V and 2 from J; bases not matched to a gene: 4. The DNA for the CDR3 is TGTGCCAGCAGCTCCAGGGGGTTTAACACTGAAGCTTTCTTT. Amino acids: CASSSRGFNTEAFF.